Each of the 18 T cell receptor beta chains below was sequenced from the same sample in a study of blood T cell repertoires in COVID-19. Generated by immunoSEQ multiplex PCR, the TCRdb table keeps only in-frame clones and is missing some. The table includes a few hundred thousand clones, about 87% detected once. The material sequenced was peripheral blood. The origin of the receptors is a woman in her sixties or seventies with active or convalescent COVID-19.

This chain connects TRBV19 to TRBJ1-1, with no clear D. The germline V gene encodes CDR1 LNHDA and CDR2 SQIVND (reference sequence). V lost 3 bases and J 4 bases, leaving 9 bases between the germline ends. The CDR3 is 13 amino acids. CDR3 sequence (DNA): TGTGCCAGTAGTATTAGTCGGGGCACTGAAGCTTTCTTT. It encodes CASSISRGTEAFF.

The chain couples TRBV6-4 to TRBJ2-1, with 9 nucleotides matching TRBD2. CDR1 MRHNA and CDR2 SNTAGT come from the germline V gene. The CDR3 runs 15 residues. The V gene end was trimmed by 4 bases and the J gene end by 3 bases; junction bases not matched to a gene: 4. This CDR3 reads CASSGERGDYNEQFF. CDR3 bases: TGTGCCAGCAGTGGGGAGCGGGGGGACTACAATGAGCAGTTCTTC.

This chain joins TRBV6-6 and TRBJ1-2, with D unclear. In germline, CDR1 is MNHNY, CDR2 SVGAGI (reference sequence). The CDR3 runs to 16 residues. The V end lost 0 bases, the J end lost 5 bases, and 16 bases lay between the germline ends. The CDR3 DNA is TGTGCCAGCAGTTACTCGAAACCCAACAACGGGTATGGCTACACCTTC. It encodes CASSYSKPNNGYGYTF.

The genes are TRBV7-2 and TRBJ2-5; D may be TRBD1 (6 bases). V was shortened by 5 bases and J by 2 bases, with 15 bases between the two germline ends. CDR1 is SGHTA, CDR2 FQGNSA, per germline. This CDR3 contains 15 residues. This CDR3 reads CASSLGQTPQETQYF. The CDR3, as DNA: TGTGCCAGCAGCCTTGGACAGACACCGCAAGAGACCCAGTACTTC.

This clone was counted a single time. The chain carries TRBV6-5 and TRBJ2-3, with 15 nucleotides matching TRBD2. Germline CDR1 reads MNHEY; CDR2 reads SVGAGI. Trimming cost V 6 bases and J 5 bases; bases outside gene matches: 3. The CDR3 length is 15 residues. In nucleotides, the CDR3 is TGTGCCAGCAGGAGGACTAGCGGGGGGGGAGATACGCAGTATTTT. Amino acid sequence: CASRRTSGGGDTQYF.

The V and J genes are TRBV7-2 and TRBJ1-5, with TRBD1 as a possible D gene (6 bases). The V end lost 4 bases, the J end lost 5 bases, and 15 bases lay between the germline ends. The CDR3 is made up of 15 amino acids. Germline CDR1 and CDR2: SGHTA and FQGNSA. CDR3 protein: CASSSHTGLDQPQHF. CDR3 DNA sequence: TGTGCCAGCAGCTCTCATACAGGGTTGGATCAGCCCCAGCATTTT.

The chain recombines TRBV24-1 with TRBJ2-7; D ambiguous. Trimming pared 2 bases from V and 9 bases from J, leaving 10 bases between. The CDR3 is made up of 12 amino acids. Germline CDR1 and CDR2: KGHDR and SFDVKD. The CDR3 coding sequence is TGTGCCACCAGTGATTCCTCCAGAAGGCAGTACTTC. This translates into CATSDSSRRQYF.

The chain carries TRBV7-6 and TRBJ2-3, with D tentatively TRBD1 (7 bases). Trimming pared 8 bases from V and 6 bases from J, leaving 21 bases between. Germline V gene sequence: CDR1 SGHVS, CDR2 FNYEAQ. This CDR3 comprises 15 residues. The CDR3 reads CASARRGQVTDTQYF. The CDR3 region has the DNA TGTGCCAGCGCTAGGAGGGGGCAAGTGACGGATACGCAGTATTTT. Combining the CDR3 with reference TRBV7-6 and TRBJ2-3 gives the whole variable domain GAGVSQSPRYKVTKRGQDVALRCDPISGHVSLYWYRQALGQGPEFLTYFNYEAQQDKSGLPNDRFSAERPEGSISTLTIQRTEQRDSAMYRCASARRGQVTDTQYFGPGTRLTVL.

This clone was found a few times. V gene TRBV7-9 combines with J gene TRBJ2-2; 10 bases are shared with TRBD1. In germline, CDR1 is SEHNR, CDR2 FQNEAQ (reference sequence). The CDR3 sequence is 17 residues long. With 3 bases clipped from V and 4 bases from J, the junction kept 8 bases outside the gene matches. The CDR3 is CASSFPPGQGTTGELFF. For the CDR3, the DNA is TGTGCCAGCAGCTTTCCTCCGGGACAGGGGACCACCGGGGAGCTGTTTTTT.

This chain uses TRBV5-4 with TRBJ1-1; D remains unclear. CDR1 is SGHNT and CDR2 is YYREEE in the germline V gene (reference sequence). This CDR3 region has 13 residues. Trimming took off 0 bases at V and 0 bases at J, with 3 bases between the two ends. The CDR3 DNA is TGTGCCAGCAGCTTGGACATGAACACTGAAGCTTTCTTT. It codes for CASSLDMNTEAFF. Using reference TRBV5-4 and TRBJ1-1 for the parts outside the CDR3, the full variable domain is ETGVTQSPTHLIKTRGQQVTLRCSSQSGHNTVSWYQQALGQGPQFIFQYYREEENGRGNFPPRFSGLQFPNYSSELNVNALELDDSALYLCASSLDMNTEAFFGQGTRLTVV.

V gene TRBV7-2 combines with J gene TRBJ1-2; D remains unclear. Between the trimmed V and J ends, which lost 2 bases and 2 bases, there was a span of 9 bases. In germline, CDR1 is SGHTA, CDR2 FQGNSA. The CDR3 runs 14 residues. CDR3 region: CASSLQNGNYGYTF. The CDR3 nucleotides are TGTGCCAGCAGCTTACAAAACGGGAACTATGGCTACACCTTC.

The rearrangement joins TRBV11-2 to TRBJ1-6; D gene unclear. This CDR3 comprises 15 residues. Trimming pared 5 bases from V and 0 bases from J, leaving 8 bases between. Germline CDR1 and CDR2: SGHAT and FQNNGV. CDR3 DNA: TGTGCCAGCAGCCCGGGTAGCTCCTATAATTCACCCCTCCACTTT. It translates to CASSPGSSYNSPLHF.

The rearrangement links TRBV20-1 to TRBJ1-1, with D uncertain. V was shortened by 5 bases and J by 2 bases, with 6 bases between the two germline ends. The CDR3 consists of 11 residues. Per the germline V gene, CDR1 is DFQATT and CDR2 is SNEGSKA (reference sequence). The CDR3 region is CSAPTNTEAFF. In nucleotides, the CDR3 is TGCAGTGCTCCTACTAACACTGAAGCTTTCTTT.

DNA of the CDR3: TGTGCCATCAGTGAGTCCTCAGGGGACAATTCACCCCTCCACTTT. Protein: CAISESSGDNSPLHF. This chain connects TRBV10-3 to TRBJ1-6; tentative D call: TRBD1 (6 bases). CDR1 is ENHRY, CDR2 SYGVKD, per germline. The CDR3 loop spans 15 amino acids. V was clipped by 0 bases and J by 7 bases, with 10 bases between them.

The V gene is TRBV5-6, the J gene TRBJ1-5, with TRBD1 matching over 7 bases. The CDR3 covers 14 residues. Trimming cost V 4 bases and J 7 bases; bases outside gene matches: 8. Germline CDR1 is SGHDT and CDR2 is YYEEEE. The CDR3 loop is CASSVRQGQQPQHF. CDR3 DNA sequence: TGTGCCAGCAGCGTTCGACAGGGACAACAGCCCCAGCATTTT.

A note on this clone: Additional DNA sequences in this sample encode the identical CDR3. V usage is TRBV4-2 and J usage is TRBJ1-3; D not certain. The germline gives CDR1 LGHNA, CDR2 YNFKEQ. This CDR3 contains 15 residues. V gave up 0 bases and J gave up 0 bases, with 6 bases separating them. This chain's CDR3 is CASSQEGSSGNTIYF. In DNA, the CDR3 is TGTGCCAGCAGCCAAGAGGGCAGCTCTGGAAACACCATATATTTT.

The CDR3, as DNA: TGTGCCAGCAGTCTTCCCACCGGGGAGCTGTTTTTT. Protein sequence: CASSLPTGELFF. The J gene is TRBJ2-2, the V gene TRBV28; D gene uncertain. This CDR3 has 12 amino acids. Germline CDR1 is MDHEN and CDR2 is SYDVKM. V was shortened by 5 bases and J by 4 bases, with 5 bases between the two germline ends.

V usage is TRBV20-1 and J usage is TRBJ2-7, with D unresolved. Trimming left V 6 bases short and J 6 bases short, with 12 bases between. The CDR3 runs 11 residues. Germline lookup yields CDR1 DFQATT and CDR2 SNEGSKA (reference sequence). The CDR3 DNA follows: TGCAGTGCGCGAGTCGCGATCGAGCAGTACTTC. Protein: CSARVAIEQYF.